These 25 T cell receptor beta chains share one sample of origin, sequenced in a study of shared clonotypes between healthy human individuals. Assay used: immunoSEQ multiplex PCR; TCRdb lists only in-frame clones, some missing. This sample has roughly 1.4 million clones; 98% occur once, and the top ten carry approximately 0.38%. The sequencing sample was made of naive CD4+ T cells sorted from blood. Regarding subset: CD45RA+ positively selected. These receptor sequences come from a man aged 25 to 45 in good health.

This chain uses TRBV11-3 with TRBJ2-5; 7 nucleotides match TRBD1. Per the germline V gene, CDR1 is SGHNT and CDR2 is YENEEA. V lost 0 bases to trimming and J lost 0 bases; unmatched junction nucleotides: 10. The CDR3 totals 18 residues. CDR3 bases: TGTGCCAGCAGCTTAGAGATTAGGGGACAGAAGTACCAAGAGACCCAGTACTTC. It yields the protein CASSLEIRGQKYQETQYF. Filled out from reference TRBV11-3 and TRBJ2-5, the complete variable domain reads EAGVVQSPRYKIIEKKQPVAFWCNPISGHNTLYWYLQNLGQGPELLIRYENEEAVDDSQLPKDRFSAERLKGVDSTLKIQPAELGDSAVYLCASSLEIRGQKYQETQYFGPGTRLLVL.

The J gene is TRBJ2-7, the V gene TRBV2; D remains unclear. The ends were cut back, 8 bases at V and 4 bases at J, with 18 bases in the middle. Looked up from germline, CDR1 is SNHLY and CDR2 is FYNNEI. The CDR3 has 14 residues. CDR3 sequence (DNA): TGTGCCAGCGGCATCGCAGGAACCGAATACGAGCAGTACTTC. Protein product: CASGIAGTEYEQYF.

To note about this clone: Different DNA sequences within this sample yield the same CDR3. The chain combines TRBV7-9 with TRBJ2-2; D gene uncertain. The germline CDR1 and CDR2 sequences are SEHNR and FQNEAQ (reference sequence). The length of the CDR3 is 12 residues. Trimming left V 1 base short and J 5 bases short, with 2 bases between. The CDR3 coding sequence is TGTGCCAGCAGCTTAGAAACCGGGGAGCTGTTTTTT. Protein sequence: CASSLETGELFF.

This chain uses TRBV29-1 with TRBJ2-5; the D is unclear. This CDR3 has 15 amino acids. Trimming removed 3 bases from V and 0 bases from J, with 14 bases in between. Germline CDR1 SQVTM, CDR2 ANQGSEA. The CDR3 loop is CSVEPLGPYQETQYF. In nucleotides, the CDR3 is TGCAGCGTTGAGCCCTTAGGACCGTACCAAGAGACCCAGTACTTC.

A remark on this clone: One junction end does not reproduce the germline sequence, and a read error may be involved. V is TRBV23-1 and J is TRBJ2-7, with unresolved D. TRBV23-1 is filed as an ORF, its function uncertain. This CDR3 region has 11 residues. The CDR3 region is CASSRPLRHVF. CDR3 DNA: TGCGCCAGCAGTCGCCCTCTAAGACACGTCTTC.

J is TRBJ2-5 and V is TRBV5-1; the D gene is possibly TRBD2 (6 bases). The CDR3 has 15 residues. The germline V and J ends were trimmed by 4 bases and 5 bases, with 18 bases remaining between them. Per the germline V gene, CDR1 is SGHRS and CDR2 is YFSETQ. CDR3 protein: CASSPVEGREETQYF. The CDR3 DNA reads TGCGCCAGCAGCCCGGTGGAGGGAAGGGAGGAGACCCAGTACTTC.

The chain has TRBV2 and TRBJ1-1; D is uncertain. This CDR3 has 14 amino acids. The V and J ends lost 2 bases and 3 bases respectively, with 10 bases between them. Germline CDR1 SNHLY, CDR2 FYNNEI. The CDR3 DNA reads TGTGCCAGCAGTGAACTAGGGTCGTACACTGAAGCTTTCTTT. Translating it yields CASSELGSYTEAFF.

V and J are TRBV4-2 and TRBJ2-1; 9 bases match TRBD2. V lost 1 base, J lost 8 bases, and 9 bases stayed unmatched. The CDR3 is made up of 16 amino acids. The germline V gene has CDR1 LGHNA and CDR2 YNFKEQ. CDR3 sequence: CASSQGRPGLAHEQFF. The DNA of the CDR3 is TGTGCCAGCAGCCAAGGGAGACCGGGACTAGCCCATGAGCAGTTCTTC.

The CDR3 reads CASSPGTDPGEQYF. The CDR3 nucleotides read TGTGCCAGCAGCCCAGGGACAGACCCCGGCGAGCAGTACTTC. The chain carries TRBV28 and TRBJ2-7; 7 bases are shared with TRBD1. Germline CDR1 reads MDHEN; CDR2 reads SYDVKM. V was clipped by 6 bases and J by 6 bases; unmatched bases: 11. The CDR3 covers 14 residues.

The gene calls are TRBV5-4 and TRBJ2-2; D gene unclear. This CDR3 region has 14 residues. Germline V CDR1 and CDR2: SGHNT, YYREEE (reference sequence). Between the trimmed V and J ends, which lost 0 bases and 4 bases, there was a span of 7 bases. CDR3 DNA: TGTGCCAGCAGCTTGGGGCCGCCCACCGGGGAGCTGTTTTTT. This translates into CASSLGPPTGELFF.

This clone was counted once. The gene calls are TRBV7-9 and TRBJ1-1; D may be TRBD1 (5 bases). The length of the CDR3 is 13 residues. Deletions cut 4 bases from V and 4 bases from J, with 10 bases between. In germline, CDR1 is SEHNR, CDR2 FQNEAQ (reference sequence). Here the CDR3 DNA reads TGTGCCAGCAGCTCCGGGGGAACCACTGAAGCTTTCTTT. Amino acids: CASSSGGTTEAFF.

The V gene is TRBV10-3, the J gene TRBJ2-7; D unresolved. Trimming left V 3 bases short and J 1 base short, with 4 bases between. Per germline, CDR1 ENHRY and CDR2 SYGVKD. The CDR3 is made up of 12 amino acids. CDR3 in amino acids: CAISEQSYEQYF. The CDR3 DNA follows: TGTGCCATCAGTGAACAGTCCTACGAGCAGTACTTC.

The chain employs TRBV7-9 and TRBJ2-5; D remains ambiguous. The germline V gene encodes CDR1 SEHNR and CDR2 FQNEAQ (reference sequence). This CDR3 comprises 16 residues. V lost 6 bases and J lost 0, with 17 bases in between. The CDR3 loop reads CASSKNIRRNQETQYF. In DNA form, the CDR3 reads TGTGCCAGCAGTAAAAACATACGGCGAAACCAAGAGACCCAGTACTTC.

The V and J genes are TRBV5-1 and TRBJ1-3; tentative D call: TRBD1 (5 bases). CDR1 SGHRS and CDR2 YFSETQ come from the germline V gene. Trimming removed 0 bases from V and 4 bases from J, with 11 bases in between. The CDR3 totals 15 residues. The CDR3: CASSLGQGQGNTIYF. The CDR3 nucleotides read TGCGCCAGCAGCTTGGGGCAGGGCCAAGGAAACACCATATATTTT.

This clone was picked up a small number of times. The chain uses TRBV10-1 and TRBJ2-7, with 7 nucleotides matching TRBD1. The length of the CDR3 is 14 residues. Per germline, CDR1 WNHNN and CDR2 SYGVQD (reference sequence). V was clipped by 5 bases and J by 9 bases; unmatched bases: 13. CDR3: CASSTGQDPGRQYF. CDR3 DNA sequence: TGCGCCAGCAGTACCGGACAGGACCCAGGGAGGCAGTACTTC.

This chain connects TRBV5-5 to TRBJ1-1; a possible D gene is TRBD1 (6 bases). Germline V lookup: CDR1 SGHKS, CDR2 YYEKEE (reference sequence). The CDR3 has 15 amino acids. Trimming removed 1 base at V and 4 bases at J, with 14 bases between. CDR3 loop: CASSLTGGSFTEAFF. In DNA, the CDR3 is TGTGCCAGCAGCTTGACGGGGGGCAGTTTCACTGAAGCTTTCTTT.

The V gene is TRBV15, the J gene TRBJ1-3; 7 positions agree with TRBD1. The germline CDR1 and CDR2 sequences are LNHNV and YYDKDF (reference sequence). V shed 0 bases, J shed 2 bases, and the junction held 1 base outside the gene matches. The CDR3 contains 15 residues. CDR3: CATSRDGTAGNTIYF. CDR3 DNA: TGTGCCACCAGCAGAGACGGGACAGCTGGAAACACCATATATTTT.

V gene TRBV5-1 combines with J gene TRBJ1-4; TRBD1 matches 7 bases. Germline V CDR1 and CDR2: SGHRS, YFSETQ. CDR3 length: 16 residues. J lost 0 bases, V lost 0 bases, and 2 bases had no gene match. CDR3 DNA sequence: TGCGCCAGCAGCTTGGTGGGGACAGCAACTAATGAAAAACTGTTTTTT. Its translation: CASSLVGTATNEKLFF.

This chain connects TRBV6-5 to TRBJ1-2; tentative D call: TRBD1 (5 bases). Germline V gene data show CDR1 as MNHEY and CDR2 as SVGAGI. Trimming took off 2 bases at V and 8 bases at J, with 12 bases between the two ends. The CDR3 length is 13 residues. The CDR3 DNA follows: TGTGCCAGCAGTTACCGACGGGGGAGGGGCTACACCTTC. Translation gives CASSYRRGRGYTF.

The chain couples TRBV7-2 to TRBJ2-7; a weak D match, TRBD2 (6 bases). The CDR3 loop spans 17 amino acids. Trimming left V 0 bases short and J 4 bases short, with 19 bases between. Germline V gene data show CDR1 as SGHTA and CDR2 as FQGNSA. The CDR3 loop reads CASSLAGRGLPNYEQYF. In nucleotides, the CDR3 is TGTGCCAGCAGCTTAGCGGGGCGGGGCCTACCGAATTACGAGCAGTACTTC.

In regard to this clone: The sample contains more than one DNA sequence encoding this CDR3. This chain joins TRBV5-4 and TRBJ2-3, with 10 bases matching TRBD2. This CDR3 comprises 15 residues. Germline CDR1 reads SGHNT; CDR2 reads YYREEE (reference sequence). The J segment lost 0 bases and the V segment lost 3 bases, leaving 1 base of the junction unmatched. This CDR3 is CASSSTSGSTDTQYF. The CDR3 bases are TGTGCCAGCAGCTCGACTAGCGGGAGCACAGATACGCAGTATTTT.

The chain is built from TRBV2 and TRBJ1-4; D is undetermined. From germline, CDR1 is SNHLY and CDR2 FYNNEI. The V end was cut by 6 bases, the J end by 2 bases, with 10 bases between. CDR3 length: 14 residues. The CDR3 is CASRTRPTNEKLFF. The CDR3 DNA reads TGTGCCAGCAGAACGAGACCCACTAATGAAAAACTGTTTTTT.

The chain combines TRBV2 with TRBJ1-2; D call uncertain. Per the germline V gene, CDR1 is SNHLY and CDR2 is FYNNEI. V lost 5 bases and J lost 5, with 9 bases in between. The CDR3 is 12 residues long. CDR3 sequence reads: CASSWAGYGYTF. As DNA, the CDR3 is TGTGCCAGCAGTTGGGCGGGGTATGGCTACACCTTC.

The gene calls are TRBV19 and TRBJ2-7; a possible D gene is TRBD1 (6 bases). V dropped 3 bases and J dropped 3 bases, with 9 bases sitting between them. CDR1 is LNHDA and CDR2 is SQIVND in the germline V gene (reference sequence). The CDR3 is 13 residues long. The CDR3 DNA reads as TGTGCCAGTAGTATTGGGGGCAACTACGAGCAGTACTTC. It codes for CASSIGGNYEQYF.

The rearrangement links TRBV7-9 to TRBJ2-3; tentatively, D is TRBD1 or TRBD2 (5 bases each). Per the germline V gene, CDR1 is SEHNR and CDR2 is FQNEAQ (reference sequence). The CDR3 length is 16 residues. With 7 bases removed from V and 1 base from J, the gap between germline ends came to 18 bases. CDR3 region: CASTRGEATGTDTQYF. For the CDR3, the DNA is TGTGCCAGCACTCGAGGGGAAGCAACTGGCACAGATACGCAGTATTTT.